This TCR beta chain derives from a study of CD8+CD57+ T cells in acquired aplastic anemia (dated by TCRdb to 2017 to 2018). A note on the overall study: On average, sorted CD4+ and CD8+ cells yielded about 3 ug of extracted DNA, with a range of about 0.17 to 27.4 ug. A CD8+CD57+ expansion meant a frequency higher than the mean frequency seen in healthy subjects.

Broad study findings and their caveats: About 29 CD8+ CDR3 sequences were found to be shared between patients and controls, but these sequences appeared to be highly expressed in patients and within the immunodominant clones of the patients. CD8+ Simpson's diversity did not differ significantly between patients and healthy controls (P=0.060).

The patients picked for sequencing were ones in whom flow cytometry had shown an expansion of CD8+CD57+ cells. All patients had severe acquired aplastic anemia diagnosed by International Study of Aplastic Anemia and Agranulocytosis and Camitta criteria. No therapy had been received by the patients at the time of blood sampling. The study deep-sequenced TCR repertoires of sorted CD4+ and CD8+ blood T cells from severe aplastic anemia patients and healthy subjects. Patients were enrolled in the USA under clinicaltrials.gov protocols 00001620, 01623167, 00001397, 00071045, 00081523 and 00961064. Ficoll-Paque density gradient centrifugation was used to isolate peripheral blood mononuclear cells. Before DNA extraction, CD4+ and CD8+ T cells were sorted by FACS or by magnetic beads. CDR3 length: 13 amino acids, cysteine to phenylalanine. The sequence is cut down to CDR3 DNA, 39 bases in frame from base 1. The CDR1 and CDR2 encoded by the germline V gene are MGHRA and YSYEKL. Trimming costs V 1 base and J 8 bases, and their ends lie 11 bases apart.

Genomic DNA served as template for TCR beta VDJ combination and CDR3 sequence profiling. An Illumina HiSeq 2000 was used for TCR repertoire sequencing. From the authors' description of their analysis: TRBV/TRBJ rearrangement plots, CDR3 size and DJ length profiles, and Simpson's diversity index were used to assess repertoires. The most abundant DNA sequence in the deep sequencing data was taken as the immunodominant clone. CDR3 amino acid sequences were checked for sharing between subjects and were compared against published repertoires and the VDJdb database. The public reads were reprocessed in TCRdb via fastp at Q25 and MiXCR, keeping in-frame beta chains. Every entry covers one CDR3 protein and lists the most common genes and DNA from its rows. These V and J calls derive from TCRdb rather than the authors' analysis. This sample lists fewer than 200,000 distinct CDR3 sequences; 48% were detected once. Jointly, the top ten make up approximately 12% of the sample.

The sample holds many counts of this clonotype. Its antigen target is currently unknown. Per-nucleotide qualities are absent, and no much larger clonotype sits a single base away. The rearrangement combines TRBV4-1 with TRBJ1-2; no D gene call is confident. Sequencing input: sorted CD4+, CD8+, or CD8+CD57+ T cells (not recorded which) from PBMCs. The origin of this receptor is a human donor with aplastic anemia. The DNA sequence is given as TGCGCCAGCAGCCAAGTTCTCCGAGCAGGCTACACCTTC. Its protein reads: CASSQVLRAGYTF.